This TCR beta chain was captured by sequencing in a study of glioma-infiltrating T cells. Study-wide results and limits: Very few CDR3 sequences were shared between tissue and blood.

This clonotype showed up many times. Its antigen is still unknown. Using RNA template, CDR3s of TCR alpha and beta were amplified with iRepertoire arm-PCR. Input was roughly 100-450 ng of tissue mRNA or PBMC total RNA. TCRdb reprocessed the multiplex PCR reads via MiXCR and lists one record per CDR3 protein. In the table there are tens of thousands of distinct CDR3 sequences, approximately 42% of which are singletons. Germline V gene sequence: CDR1 LNHDA, CDR2 SQIVND (reference sequence). The CDR3 consists of 14 residues. The V gene lost 6 bases and the J gene lost 1 base, with 12 bases spanning the gap.

The sequence was obtained from a human donor with low-grade glioma or glioblastoma, undergoing nonglioma brain surgery, or in good health (not recorded which). This chain joins TRBV19 and TRBJ1-1; possible D gene TRBD1, 6 bases. The sample taken for sequencing was glioma tissue, nonneoplastic brain tissue, or PBMCs (not recorded which). The CDR3: CASSLQGENTEAFF. The CDR3 DNA sequence: TGTGCCAGTAGCCTACAGGGAGAGAACACTGAAGCTTTCTTT.